One and the same sample provided the 22 T cell receptor beta chains below, sequenced in a study of blood T cell repertoires in COVID-19. Assay: immunoSEQ multiplex PCR; the TCRdb copy retains only in-frame clones and omits some. This table holds fewer than 90,000 clones, 76% found once. Material for sequencing was peripheral blood. These receptors originate from a man in his fifties or sixties with COVID-19, enrolled during active disease.

The V gene is TRBV6-1, the J gene TRBJ2-6; no firm D call. V shed 2 bases and J shed 0 bases, with 5 bases lying between them. Germline V gene lookup returns CDR1 MNHNS and CDR2 SASEGT. CDR3 length: 15 residues. CDR3 protein: CASSERSSGANVLTF. The CDR3 nucleotides read TGTGCCAGCAGTGAACGGAGCTCTGGGGCCAACGTCCTGACTTTC.

This clone was counted once. The chain is built from TRBV27 and TRBJ2-7; TRBD2 agrees at 8 bases. Germline V CDR1 and CDR2: MNHEY, SMNVEV (reference sequence). V lost 4 bases, J lost 6 bases, and 8 bases stayed unmatched. CDR3 size: 14 residues. CDR3 amino acids: CASSSLSGMGEQYF. The CDR3 region has the DNA TGTGCCAGCAGTTCGCTTAGCGGGATGGGCGAGCAGTACTTC.

The chain couples TRBV28 to TRBJ2-7, with 8 bases identical to TRBD2. This CDR3 is 14 amino acids long. V lost 3 bases and J lost 9; bases outside the gene matches: 10. Germline CDR1 MDHEN, CDR2 SYDVKM. The CDR3: CASSLPGRAGGQYF. The CDR3 nucleotides read TGTGCCAGCAGTTTGCCCGGGAGGGCCGGCGGGCAGTACTTC. Together with reference TRBV28 and TRBJ2-7, the CDR3 gives the full variable domain: DVKVTQSSRYLVKRTGEKVFLECVQDMDHENMFWYRQDPGLGLRLIYFSYDVKMKEKGDIPEGYSVSREKKERFSLILESASTNQTSMYLCASSLPGRAGGQYFGPGTRLTVT.

The chain carries TRBV5-1 and TRBJ1-2; the D gene is possibly TRBD1 (5 bases). Germline CDR1 SGHRS, CDR2 YFSETQ. V lost 0 bases and J lost 5, with 11 bases in between. This CDR3 comprises 14 residues. CDR3: CASSLGQPQYGYTF. The CDR3 region has the DNA TGCGCCAGCAGCTTGGGACAGCCCCAATATGGCTACACCTTC.

This clone showed up just a few times. The chain recombines TRBV11-2 with TRBJ1-1, with a tentative D call TRBD1 (6 bases). With 5 bases removed from V and 1 base from J, the gap between germline ends came to 8 bases. Germline V gene lookup returns CDR1 SGHAT and CDR2 FQNNGV. There are 13 residues in the CDR3. CDR3 sequence (DNA): TGTGCCAGCAGCCTGGGACAGAACACTGAAGCTTTCTTT. It yields the protein CASSLGQNTEAFF.

The V gene is TRBV5-6, the J gene TRBJ2-7; 7 nucleotides align to TRBD2. Germline CDR1 SGHDT, CDR2 YYEEEE. Trimming cost V 4 bases and J 1 base; bases outside gene matches: 8. CDR3 length: 15 amino acids. CDR3 protein: CASSPRDYGSYEQYF. Written as DNA, the CDR3 is TGTGCCAGCAGCCCCCGGGACTATGGTTCCTACGAGCAGTACTTC. The whole variable domain, remainder taken from reference TRBV5-6 and TRBJ2-7, is DAGVTQSPTHLIKTRGQQVTLRCSPKSGHDTVSWYQQALGQGPQFIFQYYEEEERQRGNFPDRFSGHQFPNYSSELNVNALLLGDSALYLCASSPRDYGSYEQYFGPGTRLTVT.

The chain joins TRBV6-5 to TRBJ1-4, with D uncertain. This CDR3 is 14 amino acids long. Germline V gene sequence: CDR1 MNHEY, CDR2 SVGAGI. V lost 6 bases and J lost 0, with 8 bases in between. CDR3 sequence: CASRAPATNEKLFF. The CDR3 DNA follows: TGTGCCAGCAGAGCACCTGCAACTAATGAAAAACTGTTTTTT.

This clone was seen once. This chain connects TRBV19 to TRBJ1-2; D unclear. Trimming removed 5 bases at V and 2 bases at J, with 12 bases between. The length of the CDR3 is 14 residues. In germline, CDR1 is LNHDA, CDR2 SQIVND (reference sequence). DNA for the CDR3: TGTGCCAGTAGTTTTCCAACTACCAACTATGGCTACACCTTC. Its translation: CASSFPTTNYGYTF.

The chain has TRBV30 and TRBJ2-4; 11 positions match TRBD2. The ends lost 7 bases at V and 6 bases at J; junction bases unmatched: 8. The germline V gene encodes CDR1 GTSNPN and CDR2 SVGIG (reference sequence). The CDR3 covers 14 residues. CDR3 protein: CAFRLAGTVNIQYF. The CDR3 nucleotides are TGTGCCTTTCGACTAGCGGGGACTGTAAACATTCAGTACTTC.

The rearrangement joins TRBV7-2 to TRBJ2-3; TRBD1 might be the D (5 bases). Trimming pared 1 base from V and 3 bases from J, leaving 14 bases between. Germline V gene lookup returns CDR1 SGHTA and CDR2 FQGNSA. The CDR3 has 16 residues. CDR3 region: CASSLGGAGMTDTQYF. The CDR3 region has the DNA TGTGCCAGCAGCTTAGGTGGGGCAGGGATGACAGATACGCAGTATTTT.

The chain carries TRBV7-2 and TRBJ2-3; 10 bases are shared with TRBD1. V dropped 4 bases and J dropped 10; count of bases not matched to a gene: 2. The CDR3 sequence is 12 residues long. The germline V gene has CDR1 SGHTA and CDR2 FQGNSA. The CDR3 protein is CASSWTGGAQYF. CDR3 sequence (DNA): TGTGCCAGCAGCTGGACAGGGGGAGCGCAGTATTTT.

The chain joins TRBV3-1 (or the pseudogene TRBV3-2) to TRBJ1-1, with a possible D match to TRBD1 (6 bases). Trimming shortened V by 1 base and J by 5 bases, and 14 bases separated the two germline ends. The germline CDR1 and CDR2 sequences are LGHDT and YNNKEL (reference sequence). This CDR3 contains 15 residues. CDR3 in amino acids: CASSQGPPGVTEAFF. Here the CDR3 DNA reads TGTGCCAGCAGCCAAGGACCGCCAGGGGTAACTGAAGCTTTCTTT.

The DNA of the CDR3 is TGTGCCAGCAGCTTAGGTCTCCGAGCTTATAATGAAAAACTGTTTTTT. Its protein product is CASSLGLRAYNEKLFF. J is TRBJ1-4 and V is TRBV11-2; D is undetermined. CDR3 size: 16 residues. Trimming shortened V by 1 base and J by 4 bases, and 13 bases separated the two germline ends. Germline V gene sequence: CDR1 SGHAT, CDR2 FQNNGV. The whole variable domain, filled in from reference TRBV11-2 and TRBJ1-4, reads EAGVAQSPRYKIIEKRQSVAFWCNPISGHATLYWYQQILGQGPKLLIQFQNNGVVDDSQLPKDRFSAERLKGVDSTLKIQPAKLEDSAVYLCASSLGLRAYNEKLFFGSGTQLSVL.

A single count supports this clone. This chain joins TRBV1 and TRBJ2-7; the table calls TRBD1, which could not be checked here. TRBV1 is a documented pseudogene. The CDR3 has 12 residues. This CDR3 reads CTSSPGYDEQYF. As DNA, the CDR3 is TGCACCAGCAGCCCAGGTTACGACGAGCAGTACTTC.

The CDR3 region has the DNA TGTGCCACTCTCGACTGGAACACAGATACGCAGTATTTT. This encodes CATLDWNTDTQYF. The V and J genes are TRBV19 and TRBJ2-3; no definite D call. Germline CDR1 reads LNHDA; CDR2 reads SQIVND (reference sequence). The CDR3 consists of 13 residues. Trimming stripped 10 bases from V and 2 bases from J, with 13 bases between.

This clone was seen only a few times. The chain recombines TRBV2 with TRBJ2-1; 8 bases are shared with TRBD2. Germline trimming cut 4 bases from V and 3 bases from J; bases unmatched to any gene: 5. Germline CDR1 is SNHLY and CDR2 is FYNNEI. The CDR3 runs 15 residues. CDR3 sequence reads: CASSVLAGNYNEQFF. The CDR3 DNA is TGTGCCAGCAGTGTTCTAGCGGGTAACTACAATGAGCAGTTCTTC.

The J gene is TRBJ2-5, the V gene TRBV10-3; perhaps TRBD2 as D (7 bases). The CDR3 extends over 14 amino acids. The germline CDR1 and CDR2 sequences are ENHRY and SYGVKD. With 3 bases removed from V and 4 bases from J, the gap between germline ends came to 12 bases. The CDR3 here is CAISEEGGGETQYF. As DNA, the CDR3 is TGTGCCATCAGTGAAGAGGGAGGGGGAGAGACCCAGTACTTC.

This chain uses TRBV2 with TRBJ2-7, with 10 nucleotides matching TRBD1. Trimming removed 8 bases from V and 4 bases from J; junction bases left unmatched: 5. The CDR3 extends over 13 amino acids. Looked up from germline, CDR1 is SNHLY and CDR2 is FYNNEI. The CDR3 here is CASGTGAKYEQYF. Written as DNA, the CDR3 is TGTGCCAGCGGGACAGGGGCTAAATACGAGCAGTACTTC.

Note on this clone: The sample holds other DNA sequences that translate to the same CDR3. The V gene is TRBV5-1, the J gene TRBJ2-5, with TRBD1 matching 8 bases. In germline, CDR1 is SGHRS, CDR2 YFSETQ. After removal of 4 bases from V and 5 bases from J, the junction contained 7 bases not matched to a gene. CDR3 size: 14 residues. Here the CDR3 reads CASSPGTGGETQYF. CDR3 in DNA: TGCGCCAGCAGCCCCGGGACAGGCGGCGAGACCCAGTACTTC.

In its sample, this clone was seen a few times. The genes are TRBV12-3 or TRBV12-4 and TRBJ1-2; D remains ambiguous. The CDR3 has 11 amino acids. Deletions cut 6 bases from V and 2 bases from J, with 4 bases between. CDR3 residues: CASRQNYGYTF. As DNA, the CDR3 is TGTGCCAGCAGACAGAACTATGGCTACACCTTC.

The chain is built from TRBV5-6 and TRBJ2-1; 14 nucleotides align to TRBD2. Trimming cost V 2 bases and J 0 bases; bases outside gene matches: 4. Germline V lookup: CDR1 SGHDT, CDR2 YYEEEE. The CDR3 sequence is 18 residues long. CDR3 sequence (DNA): TGTGCCAGCAGCTTTGGACTAGCGGGGGGTAGCTCCTACAATGAGCAGTTCTTC. This codes for CASSFGLAGGSSYNEQFF.

The count of this clone is one. The chain has TRBV6-5 and TRBJ1-1, with D perhaps TRBD1 (6 bases). The CDR3 extends over 14 amino acids. In germline, CDR1 is MNHEY, CDR2 SVGAGI. V shed 4 bases and J shed 4 bases, with 13 bases lying between them. DNA for the CDR3: TGTGCCAGCAGTTCTCACGCGGGGGCCACTGAAGCTTTCTTT. This codes for CASSSHAGATEAFF.